This T cell receptor (beta chain) was recorded in a study of cytomegalovirus exposure and HLA in healthy donors. Study-wide background: Samples from HLA-typed donors yielded some 85 million unique TCRs in an early data release. Study-level findings and limits: Donor immune exposure was known only as CMV serostatus. Owing to their indistinguishability, certain V segments, notably TRBV6-2 and TRBV6-3, were excluded.

CDR3 size: 14 residues. Trimming took off 8 bases at V and 6 bases at J, with 16 bases between the two ends. Germline lookup yields CDR1 SEHNR and CDR2 FQNEAQ (reference sequence). A multiplex PCR was run with 60 Vbeta primers and 13 Jbeta primers. The data were produced by immunoSEQ multiplex PCR, yet TCRdb's version contains in-frame clones alone and is incomplete. The sample records 250,000 to 350,000 clones, roughly 90% being singletons. Worth noting for this clone: Its matching antigen is unknown.

The sample comprised PBMCs. The chain links TRBV7-9 to TRBJ1-4; no definite D call. The TCR was taken from a woman under 30 in good health and CMV-seronegative. This chain's CDR3 is CASEEEGRDEKLFF. In DNA, the CDR3 is TGTGCCAGCGAGGAGGAGGGTCGGGATGAAAAACTGTTTTTT.